The clone carrying this TCR beta chain has ten or more counts. V lost 0 bases, J lost 3 bases, and 2 bases stayed unmatched. The V gene's germline CDR1 is SGHRS and CDR2 YFSETQ. The CDR3 runs to 15 residues. From roughly 0.4 ug of RNA, a library with molecular barcoded alpha/delta and beta/gamma adaptors was made. MiXCR was run by TCRdb on the reads, yielding one entry per CDR3 protein. The sample includes about 93,000 distinct CDR3 sequences, roughly 21% seen only once; the top ten take over 10%. This sample stems from a study of read filtering for tumor transcriptome and immune sequencing. The TCR was taken from a donor at least 40 years old with multiple myeloma. The rearrangement links TRBV5-1 to TRBJ2-7, with 11 positions matching TRBD1. The sequenced sample consisted of a population of CD138-negative cells sorted from bone marrow. The CDR3 sequence: CASSLAGTGGYEQYF. The CDR3 region has the DNA TGCGCCAGCAGCTTGGCCGGGACAGGGGGCTACGAGCAGTACTTC.